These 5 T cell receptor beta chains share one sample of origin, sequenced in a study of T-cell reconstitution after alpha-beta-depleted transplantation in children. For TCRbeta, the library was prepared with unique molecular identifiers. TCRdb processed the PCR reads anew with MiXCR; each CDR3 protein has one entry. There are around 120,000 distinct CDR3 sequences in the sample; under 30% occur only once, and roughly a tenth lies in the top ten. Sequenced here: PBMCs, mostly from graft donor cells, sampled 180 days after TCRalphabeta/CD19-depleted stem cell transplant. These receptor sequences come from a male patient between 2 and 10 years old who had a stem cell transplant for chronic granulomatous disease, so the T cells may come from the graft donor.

CDR3 region: CSARDRGGAIDTQYF. DNA for the CDR3: TGCAGTGCTAGAGATCGAGGGGGGGCGATAGATACGCAGTATTTT. The J gene is TRBJ2-3, the V gene TRBV20-1; D possibly corresponds to TRBD2 (7 bases). Trimming took 0 bases from V and 5 from J, leaving 15 bases between them. Germline V CDR1 and CDR2: DFQATT, SNEGSKA (reference sequence). The CDR3 is 15 amino acids.

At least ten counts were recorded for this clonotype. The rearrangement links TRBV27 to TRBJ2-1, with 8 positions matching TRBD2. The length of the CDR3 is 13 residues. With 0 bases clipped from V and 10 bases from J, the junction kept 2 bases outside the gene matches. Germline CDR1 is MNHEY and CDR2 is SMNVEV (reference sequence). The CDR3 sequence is CASSLSREAEQFF. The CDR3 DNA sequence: TGTGCCAGCAGTTTATCGCGGGAGGCGGAGCAGTTCTTC.

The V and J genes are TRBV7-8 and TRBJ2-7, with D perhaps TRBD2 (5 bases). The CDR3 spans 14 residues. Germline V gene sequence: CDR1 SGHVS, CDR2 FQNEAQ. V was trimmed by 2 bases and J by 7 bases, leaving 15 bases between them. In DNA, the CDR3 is TGTGCCAGCAGCTTAACTAGTTCGATGGGTGAGCAGTACTTC. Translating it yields CASSLTSSMGEQYF. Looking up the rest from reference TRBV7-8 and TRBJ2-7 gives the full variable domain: GAGVSQSPRYKVAKRGQDVALRCDPISGHVSLFWYQQALGQGPEFLTYFQNEAQLDKSGLPSDRFFAERPEGSVSTLKIQRTQQEDSAVYLCASSLTSSMGEQYFGPGTRLTVT.

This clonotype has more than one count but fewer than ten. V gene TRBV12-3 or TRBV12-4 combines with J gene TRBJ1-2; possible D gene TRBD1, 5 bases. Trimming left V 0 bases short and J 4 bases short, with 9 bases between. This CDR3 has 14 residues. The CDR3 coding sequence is TGTGCCAGCAGTTTAGCGCAGCAGGGCTATGGCTACACCTTC. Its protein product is CASSLAQQGYGYTF.

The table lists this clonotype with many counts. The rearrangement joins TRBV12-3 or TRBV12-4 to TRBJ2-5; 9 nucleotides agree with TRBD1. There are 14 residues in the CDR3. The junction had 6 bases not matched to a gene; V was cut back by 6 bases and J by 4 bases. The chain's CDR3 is CASSPTDRGETQYF. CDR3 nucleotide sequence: TGTGCCAGCAGCCCTACGGACAGGGGAGAGACCCAGTACTTC.